These 7 T cell receptor beta chains were all obtained from the same sample, sequenced in a study of T cells after posttransplantation cyclophosphamide. Treatment was busulfan-fludarabine conditioning, a marrow graft, and cyclophosphamide on days +3 and +4. Data came from immunoSEQ multiplex PCR; TCRdb stores just in-frame clones and leaves some out. The table has about 7,800 clones, 75% to 90% seen once; the top ten hold around 1.2%. This material consisted of CD4+ T cells sorted from blood, taken 1,300 to 1,500 days after allogeneic stem cell transplant with posttransplant cyclophosphamide. All receptors derive from a female patient aged 50-59 years who received an allogeneic stem cell transplant from a related donor, was CMV-positive, and had no GVHD. These T cells may partly come from the graft donor.

This chain links TRBV19 with TRBJ2-1; 10 nucleotides match TRBD2. The CDR3 has 13 residues. CDR1 is LNHDA and CDR2 is SQIVND in the germline V gene (reference sequence). V shed 10 bases and J 8 bases; nucleotides not matched to a gene: 8. The CDR3 nucleotides are TGTGCCACCAGGAGACTAGCGGGTCATGAGCAGTTCTTC. Residues: CATRRLAGHEQFF. Together with reference TRBV19 and TRBJ2-1, the CDR3 gives the full variable domain: DGGITQSPKYLFRKEGQNVTLSCEQNLNHDAMYWYRQDPGQGLRLIYYSQIVNDFQKGDIAEGYSVSREKKESFPLTVTSAQKNPTAFYLCATRRLAGHEQFFGPGTRLTVL.

V is TRBV5-1 and J is TRBJ2-7, with D perhaps matching TRBD1 (6 bases). The CDR3 has 15 residues. V shed 1 base and J shed 1 base, with 12 bases lying between them. Germline assignment: CDR1 SGHRS and CDR2 YFSETQ. The CDR3 here is CASSLLAGVSYEQYF. The CDR3, as DNA: TGCGCCAGCAGCTTGTTGGCAGGGGTGTCCTACGAGCAGTACTTC.

CDR3 DNA: TGTGCCAGCAGCCTACAGGTGAACACTGAAGCTTTCTTT. The encoded protein is CASSLQVNTEAFF. V gene TRBV6-6 combines with J gene TRBJ1-1; tentative D call: TRBD1 (5 bases). V lost 6 bases and J 0 bases, leaving 8 bases between the germline ends. The germline V gene encodes CDR1 MNHNY and CDR2 SVGAGI (reference sequence). The CDR3 sequence is 13 residues long.

V gene TRBV6-4 combines with J gene TRBJ2-2; 7 bases are a match to TRBD2. CDR1 MRHNA and CDR2 SNTAGT come from the germline V gene. CDR3 length: 15 residues. V lost 2 bases, J lost 7 bases, and 7 bases stayed unmatched. The CDR3 DNA sequence: TGTGCCAGCAGTGACGGGGGGGTAAAGGGCGGGGAGCTGTTTTTT. Its translation is CASSDGGVKGGELFF.

The rearrangement uses TRBV10-3 and TRBJ1-2; 7 bases agree with TRBD1. The CDR3 loop spans 14 amino acids. Germline-derived CDR1 and CDR2 are ENHRY and SYGVKD. V lost 5 bases and J lost 1; bases outside the gene matches: 4. The CDR3 DNA follows: TGTGCCATCAGTCCCGGGACAGATAACTATGGCTACACCTTC. It codes for CAISPGTDNYGYTF.

The V gene is TRBV28, the J gene TRBJ2-7; D is possibly TRBD2 (5 bases). Germline V CDR1 and CDR2: MDHEN, SYDVKM. This CDR3 contains 15 residues. Trimming pared 3 bases from V and 1 base from J, leaving 13 bases between. CDR3 nucleotides: TGTGCCAGCAGTTTGAACCAGCGGAGATCCTACGAGCAGTACTTC. Translated: CASSLNQRRSYEQYF.

This clone was found once. This chain uses TRBV18 with TRBJ2-1; TRBD2 agrees at 8 bases. Trimming cost V 3 bases and J 16 bases; bases outside gene matches: 20. Per germline, CDR1 KGHSH and CDR2 LQKENI. The CDR3 totals 16 residues. The CDR3 loop is CASSPDSGRGYRNVFF. CDR3 bases: TGTGCCAGCTCACCCGACAGCGGGAGAGGATACCGTAACGTCTTCTTC.